Below, 31 T cell receptor beta chains from the same sample are listed, as sequenced in a study of blood T cell repertoires in COVID-19. Produced via immunoSEQ multiplex PCR; TCRdb's table is partial and in-frame only. Seen here are tens of thousands of clones, approximately 89% observed once, and the top ten hold 5.5% to 7.5%. The sequencing input was peripheral blood. Every receptor here comes from an elderly woman with acute or convalescent COVID-19.

The rearrangement links TRBV7-2 to TRBJ2-7, with no clear D. The CDR3 covers 14 residues. V gave up 1 base and J gave up 0 bases, with 7 bases separating them. The V gene's germline CDR1 is SGHTA and CDR2 FQGNSA. CDR3 in DNA: TGTGCCAGCAGCTTAGGGGCTTTCTCCTACGAGCAGTACTTC. The encoded protein is CASSLGAFSYEQYF.

In DNA form, the CDR3 reads TGTGCCAGCAGCCAGGACAGGGGGTATATGTCACCCCTCCACTTT. This translates into CASSQDRGYMSPLHF. The V call is TRBV7-3, the J call TRBJ1-6; 10 nucleotides agree with TRBD1. This CDR3 is built from 15 residues. After removal of 5 bases from V and 10 bases from J, the junction contained 8 bases not matched to a gene. Germline V gives CDR1 SGHTA, CDR2 FQGTGA.

This clone occurred once. V and J are TRBV5-6 and TRBJ2-4; a weak D match, TRBD2 (5 bases). The CDR3 sequence is 14 residues long. The germline CDR1 and CDR2 sequences are SGHDT and YYEEEE. V was shortened by 2 bases and J by 2 bases, with 8 bases between the two germline ends. CDR3 residues: CASSFEGTKNIQYF. The CDR3, as DNA: TGTGCCAGCAGCTTTGAGGGAACCAAAAACATTCAGTACTTC.

This clone was picked up one time. The chain carries TRBV30 and TRBJ2-1, with 14 nucleotides matching TRBD2. J gave up 4 bases and V 4 bases, and 15 bases lay outside the gene matches. Germline V gene data show CDR1 as GTSNPN and CDR2 as SVGIG (reference sequence). This CDR3 comprises 19 residues. CDR3 DNA sequence: TGTGCCTGGAATCGACGGCTAAAAGGACTAGCGGGAGGTTACAATGAGCAGTTCTTC. It specifies CAWNRRLKGLAGGYNEQFF. The full variable domain, in which reference TRBV30 and TRBJ2-1 provide the parts outside the CDR3, is SQTIHQWPATLVQPVGSPLSLECTVEGTSNPNLYWYRQAAGRGLQLLFYSVGIGQISSEVPQNLSASRPQDRQFILSSKKLLLSDSGFYLCAWNRRLKGLAGGYNEQFFGPGTRLTVL.

The chain employs TRBV3-1 (or the pseudogene TRBV3-2) and TRBJ2-3; D is unclear. This CDR3 is built from 13 residues. V was clipped by 0 bases and J by 5 bases, with 6 bases between them. The germline V gene encodes CDR1 LGHDT and CDR2 YNNKEL (reference sequence). The CDR3 is CASSQEVVDTQYF. The CDR3 coding sequence is TGTGCCAGCAGCCAAGAAGTAGTAGATACGCAGTATTTT.

This chain connects TRBV24-1 to TRBJ2-1, with a tentative D call TRBD1 (6 bases). Per germline, CDR1 KGHDR and CDR2 SFDVKD. Trimming removed 5 bases from V and 8 bases from J, with 15 bases in between. The CDR3 covers 14 residues. The CDR3 DNA follows: TGTGCCACCAGTGCTTCAGGGGTTACCCATGAGCAGTTCTTC. It is translated as CATSASGVTHEQFF.

The gene calls are TRBV19 and TRBJ2-1; 7 nucleotides agree with TRBD2. The J segment lost 8 bases and the V segment lost 7 bases, leaving 14 bases of the junction unmatched. The V gene's germline CDR1 is LNHDA and CDR2 SQIVND (reference sequence). This CDR3 region has 15 residues. Here the CDR3 DNA reads TGTGCCAGTATGGATAAAACCGGGACTATCTATGAGCAGTTCTTC. Protein sequence: CASMDKTGTIYEQFF.

V and J are TRBV24-1 and TRBJ2-2, with 10 bases that match TRBD2. Trimming removed 4 bases from V and 3 bases from J; junction bases left unmatched: 7. This CDR3 is 17 amino acids long. Germline values: CDR1 KGHDR, CDR2 SFDVKD. The CDR3 is CATSDPLAGEDTGELFF. The CDR3 nucleotides are TGTGCCACCAGTGACCCGCTAGCGGGAGAGGACACCGGGGAGCTGTTTTTT.

V is TRBV7-3 and J is TRBJ2-1; possible D gene TRBD2, 6 bases. V lost 5 bases and J 1 base, leaving 12 bases between the germline ends. Germline assignment: CDR1 SGHTA and CDR2 FQGTGA. This CDR3 has 15 residues. For the CDR3, the DNA is TGTGCCAGCAGCCCGAACGCGGGGTCCTACAATGAGCAGTTCTTC. Protein: CASSPNAGSYNEQFF.

The rearrangement uses TRBV12-3 or TRBV12-4 and TRBJ1-5, with a weak D call TRBD1 (6 bases). Deletions cut 6 bases from V and 7 bases from J, with 10 bases between. This CDR3 spans 12 amino acids. Here the CDR3 reads CASSGQRQPQHF. The CDR3 nucleotides are TGTGCCAGCAGCGGACAGAGACAGCCCCAGCATTTT.

The rearrangement links TRBV11-2 to TRBJ2-1, with 8 bases that match TRBD2. V shed 5 bases, J shed 0 bases, and the junction held 3 bases outside the gene matches. Germline V gene sequence: CDR1 SGHAT, CDR2 FQNNGV. The CDR3 loop spans 15 amino acids. The CDR3 loop is CASSGGGSSYNEQFF. The CDR3 region has the DNA TGTGCCAGCAGCGGCGGGGGGAGCTCCTACAATGAGCAGTTCTTC.

The chain has TRBV19 and TRBJ1-5; TRBD1 is a possible D gene (6 bases). CDR1 and CDR2 (germline): LNHDA, SQIVND (reference sequence). With 0 bases removed from V and 2 bases from J, the gap between germline ends came to 11 bases. The CDR3 sequence is 16 residues long. In nucleotides, the CDR3 is TGTGCCAGTAGTATAGATCCCAGGGGTGGCAATCAGCCCCAGCATTTT. It specifies CASSIDPRGGNQPQHF.

V and J are TRBV5-6 and TRBJ2-3, with D perhaps matching TRBD1 (6 bases). CDR1 is SGHDT and CDR2 is YYEEEE in the germline V gene. There are 15 residues in the CDR3. Deletions cut 0 bases from V and 2 bases from J, with 10 bases between. CDR3 protein: CASSLARDNTDTQYF. CDR3 DNA sequence: TGTGCCAGCAGCTTGGCCCGGGACAACACAGATACGCAGTATTTT.

The CDR3 nucleotides read TGTGCCAGCAGCTTTAACCGCGGGACCGGGGAGCTGTTTTTT. Translation: CASSFNRGTGELFF. The chain has TRBV5-6 and TRBJ2-2, with D possibly being TRBD2 (5 bases). The CDR3 extends over 14 amino acids. Between the trimmed V and J ends, which lost 2 bases and 5 bases, there was a span of 10 bases. Germline V gene data show CDR1 as SGHDT and CDR2 as YYEEEE.

The chain recombines TRBV5-1 with TRBJ1-2; a weak D match, TRBD1 (6 bases). From germline, CDR1 is SGHRS and CDR2 YFSETQ. The V end was cut by 1 base, the J end by 7 bases, with 11 bases between. The CDR3 is 13 amino acids. The CDR3 loop is CASSLSGEGGYTF. As DNA, the CDR3 is TGCGCCAGCAGCTTGTCAGGGGAGGGTGGCTACACCTTC.

The V gene is TRBV7-2, the J gene TRBJ1-2; D not certain. CDR3 length equals 14 residues. Looked up from germline, CDR1 is SGHTA and CDR2 is FQGNSA. V was pared by 1 base and J by 4 bases, with 10 bases between. In nucleotides, the CDR3 is TGTGCCAGCAGCTTAGTGGGCAGGCGCTATGGCTACACCTTC. Translating it yields CASSLVGRRYGYTF.

The chain couples TRBV6-5 to TRBJ1-4; no clear D. The ends were cut back, 6 bases at V and 3 bases at J, with 11 bases in the middle. Looked up from germline, CDR1 is MNHEY and CDR2 is SVGAGI. The CDR3 is 14 residues long. Here the CDR3 DNA reads TGTGCCAGCAGGAACAGAAACTCTAATGAAAAACTGTTTTTT. Protein: CASRNRNSNEKLFF.

The chain uses TRBV28 and TRBJ2-3; TRBD2 agrees at 12 bases. CDR3 length: 17 amino acids. Losses at the gene ends were 2 bases for V and 2 bases for J; bases not matched to a gene: 5. Germline values: CDR1 MDHEN, CDR2 SYDVKM. CDR3 loop: CASSLQLAGGPTDTQYF. The CDR3 nucleotides are TGTGCCAGCAGTTTACAACTAGCGGGAGGCCCCACAGATACGCAGTATTTT.

The CDR3 loop reads CASSARGSGSAGVTGELFF. The DNA of the CDR3 is TGTGCCAGCAGCGCTCGGGGTAGCGGGAGTGCGGGGGTCACCGGGGAGCTGTTTTTT. The chain links TRBV9 to TRBJ2-2, with 9 bases that match TRBD2. V lost 3 bases, J lost 4 bases, and 16 bases stayed unmatched. The CDR3 is made up of 19 amino acids. Germline V gives CDR1 SGDLS, CDR2 YYNGEE.

The genes are TRBV30 and TRBJ2-3, with 9 bases that match TRBD1. The junction had 7 bases not matched to a gene; V was cut back by 2 bases and J by 1 base. The germline V gene has CDR1 GTSNPN and CDR2 SVGIG (reference sequence). The CDR3 covers 16 residues. The CDR3 loop is CAWSWGRTGGTDTQYF. In DNA form, the CDR3 reads TGTGCCTGGAGTTGGGGCCGGACAGGGGGCACAGATACGCAGTATTTT. Together with reference TRBV30 and TRBJ2-3, the CDR3 gives the full variable domain: SQTIHQWPATLVQPVGSPLSLECTVEGTSNPNLYWYRQAAGRGLQLLFYSVGIGQISSEVPQNLSASRPQDRQFILSSKKLLLSDSGFYLCAWSWGRTGGTDTQYFGPGTRLTVL.

This chain connects TRBV12-5 to TRBJ2-3; D gene uncertain. CDR1 and CDR2 (germline): LGHNT, FRNRAP. The V and J ends lost 2 bases and 2 bases respectively, with 14 bases between them. The CDR3 loop spans 16 amino acids. The CDR3 bases are TGTGCTAGTGGTTTGACCCTCGCCGGGTCCACAGATACGCAGTATTTT. It codes for CASGLTLAGSTDTQYF.

V usage is TRBV30 and J usage is TRBJ2-7; D is possibly TRBD1 (6 bases). The length of the CDR3 is 14 residues. Germline assignment: CDR1 GTSNPN and CDR2 SVGIG (reference sequence). Trimming stripped 0 bases from V and 1 base from J, with 10 bases between. The CDR3 sequence is CAWSVGGRSYEQYF. As DNA, the CDR3 is TGTGCCTGGAGTGTAGGGGGTCGGTCCTACGAGCAGTACTTC.

The rearrangement links TRBV19 to TRBJ2-1; possible D gene TRBD2, 5 bases. In germline, CDR1 is LNHDA, CDR2 SQIVND (reference sequence). The CDR3 loop spans 15 amino acids. Between the trimmed V and J ends, which lost 1 base and 3 bases, there was a span of 10 bases. The CDR3 loop is CASSIAGEIYNEQFF. In DNA, the CDR3 is TGTGCCAGTAGTATAGCCGGGGAGATCTACAATGAGCAGTTCTTC.

The chain employs TRBV19 and TRBJ1-2, with TRBD1 matching over 7 bases. Trimming took 5 bases from V and 8 from J; bases not matched to a gene: 11. This CDR3 contains 14 residues. Germline CDR1 is LNHDA and CDR2 is SQIVND (reference sequence). CDR3 in DNA: TGTGCCAGTAGTGCCGCGACAGGGACTAGCGGCTACACCTTC. This encodes CASSAATGTSGYTF.

The chain links TRBV6-5 to TRBJ1-6; D remains ambiguous. The V end lost 7 bases, the J end lost 10 bases, and 14 bases lay between the germline ends. CDR1 MNHEY and CDR2 SVGAGI come from the germline V gene. The CDR3 length is 13 residues. The CDR3 DNA follows: TGTGCCAGCACTAGGGTAGGAGGCTCACCCCTCCACTTT. This codes for CASTRVGGSPLHF.

CDR3 sequence: CASSPQLAGVPPSTDTQYF. Here the CDR3 DNA reads TGCGCCAGCAGCCCTCAACTAGCGGGAGTCCCCCCTAGCACAGATACGCAGTATTTT. The chain is built from TRBV5-1 and TRBJ2-3, with 11 bases lining up with TRBD2. The CDR3 extends over 19 amino acids. The germline gives CDR1 SGHRS, CDR2 YFSETQ. J was trimmed by 0 bases and V by 4 bases; bases with no gene match: 13.

V and J are TRBV11-2 and TRBJ1-5, with D possibly matching TRBD1 (6 bases). This CDR3 spans 15 amino acids. V was trimmed by 0 bases and J by 3 bases, leaving 9 bases between them. Germline V CDR1 and CDR2: SGHAT, FQNNGV. The CDR3 coding sequence is TGTGCCAGCAGCTTAGAAACAGGGAACAATCAGCCCCAGCATTTT. Amino acids: CASSLETGNNQPQHF.

The chain combines TRBV12-3 or TRBV12-4 with TRBJ1-5; TRBD1 matches at 8 bases. This CDR3 is built from 13 residues. V was pared by 6 bases and J by 6 bases, with 4 bases of the junction left unmatched. CDR3 sequence: CASSLTGAQPQHF. The DNA for the CDR3 is TGTGCCAGCAGCCTGACAGGGGCTCAGCCCCAGCATTTT.

The chain links TRBV7-6 to TRBJ2-5; 7 bases map to TRBD2. The CDR3 is made up of 17 amino acids. J was trimmed by 4 bases and V by 5 bases; bases with no gene match: 16. Germline values: CDR1 SGHVS, CDR2 FNYEAQ. CDR3 protein: CASSQTGTTGFPETQYF. The CDR3 region has the DNA TGTGCCAGCAGCCAAACTGGGACTACTGGGTTCCCAGAGACCCAGTACTTC.

The V gene is TRBV7-2, the J gene TRBJ1-1; TRBD1 is a possible D gene (6 bases). Germline V gene lookup returns CDR1 SGHTA and CDR2 FQGNSA. The V end lost 3 bases, the J end lost 1 base, and 9 bases lay between the germline ends. The CDR3 sequence is 14 residues long. The CDR3 region has the DNA TGTGCCAGCAGCTTTACAGGGACGAACACTGAAGCTTTCTTT. It translates to CASSFTGTNTEAFF.

The V gene is TRBV7-8, the J gene TRBJ1-2, with 10 bases fitting TRBD1. With V trimmed by 5 bases and J by 7 bases, 13 bases remained unmatched. CDR1 SGHVS and CDR2 FQNEAQ come from the germline V gene. The CDR3 covers 16 residues. The CDR3 is CASSLRMDRGSSGYTF. In DNA, the CDR3 is TGTGCCAGCAGCCTCCGGATGGACAGGGGGTCGAGTGGCTACACCTTC. The full variable domain, with the rest looked up from reference TRBV7-8 and TRBJ1-2, is GAGVSQSPRYKVAKRGQDVALRCDPISGHVSLFWYQQALGQGPEFLTYFQNEAQLDKSGLPSDRFFAERPEGSVSTLKIQRTQQEDSAVYLCASSLRMDRGSSGYTFGSGTRLTVV.